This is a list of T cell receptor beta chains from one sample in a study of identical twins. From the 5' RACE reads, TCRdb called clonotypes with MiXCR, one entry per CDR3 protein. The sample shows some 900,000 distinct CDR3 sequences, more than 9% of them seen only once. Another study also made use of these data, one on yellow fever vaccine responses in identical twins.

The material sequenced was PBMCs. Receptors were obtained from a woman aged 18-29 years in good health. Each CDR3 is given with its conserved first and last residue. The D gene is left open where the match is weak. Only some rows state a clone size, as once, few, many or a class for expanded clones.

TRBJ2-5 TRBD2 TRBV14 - CASSQPGTSGQETQYF TGTGCCAGCAGCCAGCCCGGGACTAGCGGACAAGAGACCCAGTACTTC
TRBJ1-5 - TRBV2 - CASKEAVNQPQHF TGTGCCAGCAAAGAGGCGGTGAATCAGCCCCAGCATTTT
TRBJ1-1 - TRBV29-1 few CSVEGVGAFF TGCAGCGTTGAAGGGGTTGGAGCTTTCTTT
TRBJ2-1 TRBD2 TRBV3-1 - CASSQDSLAGGLYNEQFF TGTGCCAGCAGCCAAGATTCGCTAGCGGGGGGGCTCTACAATGAGCAGTTCTTC
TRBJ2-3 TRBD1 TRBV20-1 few CSARDRGRVDTQYF TGCAGTGCTAGAGACAGGGGGCGGGTAGATACGCAGTATTTT
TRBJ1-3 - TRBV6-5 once CASSYGGAGNTIYF TGTGCCAGCAGTTACGGGGGGGCTGGAAACACCATATATTTT
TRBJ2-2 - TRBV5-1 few CASLGRNTGELFF TGCGCCAGCTTAGGACGTAACACCGGGGAGCTGTTTTTT
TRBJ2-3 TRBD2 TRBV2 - CASSEGLLSGSTDTQYF TGTGCCAGCAGCGAAGGGCTCCTTAGCGGGAGCACAGATACGCAGTATTTT
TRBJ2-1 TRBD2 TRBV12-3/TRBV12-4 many CASSSGLGSYNEQFF TGTGCCAGCAGTTCTGGACTAGGATCCTACAATGAGCAGTTCTTC
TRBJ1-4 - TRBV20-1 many CSARIPTGGNEKLFF TGCAGTGCTAGAATTCCGACAGGCGGTAATGAAAAACTGTTTTTT
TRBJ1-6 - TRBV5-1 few CASSPEGGVGNSPLHF TGCGCCAGCAGCCCCGAGGGAGGGGTAGGTAATTCACCCCTCCACTTT
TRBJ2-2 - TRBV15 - CATSRDLASVNTGELFF TGTGCCACCAGCAGAGATTTGGCTAGCGTGAACACCGGGGAGCTGTTTTTT
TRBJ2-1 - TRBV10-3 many CAISAFSSATINNEQFF TGTGCCATCAGTGCGTTTTCTAGCGCCACCATTAACAATGAGCAGTTCTTC
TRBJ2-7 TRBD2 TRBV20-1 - CSASHRLAGDTYEQYF TGCAGTGCTTCCCATCGACTAGCGGGAGATACCTACGAGCAGTACTTC
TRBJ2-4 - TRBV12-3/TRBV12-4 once CASSPQGTLGSAKNIQYF TGTGCCAGCAGTCCCCAAGGGACTCTCGGGAGCGCCAAAAACATTCAGTACTTC
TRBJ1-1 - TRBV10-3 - CAIAQSQGPDTEAFF TGTGCCATCGCCCAAAGCCAGGGGCCGGACACTGAAGCTTTCTTT
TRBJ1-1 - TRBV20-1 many CSVPRGNTEAFF TGCAGTGTCCCCCGGGGGAACACTGAAGCTTTCTTT
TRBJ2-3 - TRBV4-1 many CASSQDFDTQYF TGCGCCAGCAGCCAAGATTTCGATACGCAGTATTTT
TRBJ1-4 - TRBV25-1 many CASSDRPDRPDRIEKLFF TGTGCCAGCAGTGACAGACCGGACAGACCCGATCGAATTGAAAAACTGTTTTTT
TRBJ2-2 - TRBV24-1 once CATSDSGGGWNTGELFF TGTGCCACCAGTGATTCGGGGGGCGGTTGGAACACCGGGGAGCTGTTTTTT
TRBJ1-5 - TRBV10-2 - CASSGSSGGRNQPQHF TGCGCCAGCAGTGGTTCCAGTGGGGGAAGGAATCAGCCCCAGCATTTT
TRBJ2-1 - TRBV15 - CATSRVYESSYNEQFF TGTGCCACCAGCAGAGTGTACGAGAGCTCCTACAATGAGCAGTTCTTC
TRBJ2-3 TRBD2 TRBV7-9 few CASSFPRGGTDTQYF TGTGCCAGCAGCTTTCCTCGGGGGGGCACAGATACGCAGTATTTT
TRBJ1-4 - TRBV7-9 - CASSFAGVGEKLFF TGTGCCAGCAGCTTCGCAGGGGTAGGAGAAAAACTGTTTTTT